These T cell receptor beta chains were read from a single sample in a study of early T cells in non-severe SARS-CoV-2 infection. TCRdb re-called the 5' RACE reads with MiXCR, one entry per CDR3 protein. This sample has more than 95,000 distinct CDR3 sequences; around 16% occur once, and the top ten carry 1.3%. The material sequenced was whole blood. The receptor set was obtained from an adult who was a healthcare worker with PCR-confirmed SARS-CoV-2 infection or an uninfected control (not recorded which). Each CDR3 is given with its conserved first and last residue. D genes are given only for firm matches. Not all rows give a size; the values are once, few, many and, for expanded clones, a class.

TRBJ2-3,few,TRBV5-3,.,CARSLERAGDTQYF,TGTGCCAGAAGCTTGGAAAGGGCGGGAGATACGCAGTATTTT
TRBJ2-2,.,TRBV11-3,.,CASSLITGDSTGELFF,TGTGCCAGCAGCTTAATAACGGGGGATTCCACCGGGGAGCTGTTTTTT
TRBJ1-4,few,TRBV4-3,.,CASSQGVPKANEKLFF,TGCGCCAGCAGCCAGGGCGTCCCCAAGGCGAATGAAAAACTGTTTTTT
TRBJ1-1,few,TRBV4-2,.,CASSQAALALNTEAFF,TGTGCCAGCAGCCAAGCTGCTTTGGCTTTGAACACTGAAGCTTTCTTT
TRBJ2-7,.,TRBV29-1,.,CSVQGGGHEQYF,TGCAGCGTTCAGGGTGGGGGCCACGAGCAGTACTTC
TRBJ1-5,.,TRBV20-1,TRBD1,CSARNRGRGQPQHF,TGCAGTGCGCGGAACAGGGGGAGAGGGCAGCCCCAGCATTTT
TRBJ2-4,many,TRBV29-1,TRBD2,CSVRTGTTNIQYF,TGCAGCGTTAGAACCGGGACTACTAACATTCAGTACTTC
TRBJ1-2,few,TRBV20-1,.,CSARDPRGDNGYTF,TGCAGTGCTAGAGATCCGAGAGGGGACAATGGCTACACCTTC
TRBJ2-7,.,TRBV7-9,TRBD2,CASSPLLVFASGRARNEQYF,TGTGCCAGCAGCCCGCTCCTGGTCTTTGCTAGCGGGAGGGCGAGGAACGAGCAGTACTTC
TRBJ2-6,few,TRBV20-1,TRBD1,CSAPSGTGASGANVLTF,TGCAGTGCTCCTTCCGGGACAGGAGCCTCTGGGGCCAACGTCCTGACTTTC
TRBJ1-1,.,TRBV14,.,CASSQDQGHFGVNTEAFF,TGTGCCAGCAGCCAAGATCAGGGACATTTCGGGGTGAACACTGAAGCTTTCTTT